Listed below are T cell receptor beta chains from one sample, sequenced in a study of cytomegalovirus exposure and HLA in healthy donors. This table comes from immunoSEQ multiplex PCR, and its TCRdb copy is limited to in-frame clones, with some not included. The data contain about 130,000 clones, around 72% of them singletons. Sequenced input: PBMCs. These receptors originate from a young man in good health and CMV-seropositive. CDR3s include the opening cysteine and the closing phenylalanine or tryptophan. A D gene is named only where the DNA matches it firmly. Expanded clones get a size class; other rows say once, few or many, or leave the size out.

>.|TRBV7-3|.|TRBJ1-2
TGTGCCAGCAGCTTAACTGGGGGCGCCAGCTACACCTTC
CASSLTGGASYTF
>.|TRBV15|.|TRBJ2-3
TGTGCCACCAGCAGAGATCGAGCGGCAGATACGCAGTATTTT
CATSRDRAADTQYF
>few|TRBV10-1|TRBD1|TRBJ1-5
TGCGCCAGCAGTGAGGGGGGGACAGGGTCTCAGCCCCAGCATTTT
CASSEGGTGSQPQHF
>.|TRBV2|.|TRBJ1-5
TGTGCCAGCAGGGGGGGTCTGTCGCAGCCCCAGCATTTT
CASRGGLSQPQHF
>few|TRBV2|TRBD1|TRBJ1-5
TGTGCCAGCAGTGTACTAGGACAGGCTAGCAATCAGCCCCAGCATTTT
CASSVLGQASNQPQHF
>.|TRBV5-1|.|TRBJ2-7
TGCGCCAGCAGCTCTACTAACTCCTACGAGCAGTACTTC
CASSSTNSYEQYF
>.|TRBV7-2|.|TRBJ2-5
TGTGCCAGCAGCACAAGTTACCAAGAGACCCAGTACTTC
CASSTSYQETQYF
>.|TRBV6-6|TRBD2|TRBJ2-7
TGTGCCAGCAACACGATCGGGAGGGTCTCCTACGAGCAGTACTTC
CASNTIGRVSYEQYF
>few|TRBV28|.|TRBJ1-1
TGTGCCAGCAGTAGAGGGGGTGCATTAACTGAAGCTTTCTTT
CASSRGGALTEAFF
>.|TRBV27|TRBD2|TRBJ2-1
TGTGCCAGCAGTTTTTTAGCGGGCAGCTCCTACAATGAGCAGTTCTTC
CASSFLAGSSYNEQFF
>.|TRBV5-1|.|TRBJ2-3
TGCGCCAGCAGCTTGGCCCCTAGTACAGATACGCAGTATTTT
CASSLAPSTDTQYF
>.|TRBV19|.|TRBJ2-2
TGTGCCAGTAGTTACATCACCGGGGAGCTGTTTTTT
CASSYITGELFF
>.|TRBV7-2|.|TRBJ2-3
TGTGCCAGCAGCCCCTGGGGGGGCGATACGCAGTATTTT
CASSPWGGDTQYF
>.|TRBV6-5|.|TRBJ1-2
TGTGCCAGCAGTCAACAGGGTTACTATGGCTACACCTTC
CASSQQGYYGYTF